This T cell receptor (beta chain) was identified during a study of human T cells and chemical hapten exposure. Via MiXCR, TCRdb re-called the RACE reads, giving one row per CDR3 protein. The table includes almost 35,000 distinct CDR3 sequences, approximately 10% detected once. The table lists this clonotype with many counts. The CDR3 length is 13 residues. V lost 5 bases and J 5 bases, leaving 12 bases between the germline ends. CDR1 is WSHSY, CDR2 SAAADI, per germline. Time point meaning: pre-sensitization, week 0. Indicated treatment: therapeutic diphenylcyclopropenone sensitization with weekly scalp DPC. Total RNA came from unfractionated whole blood.

This sequence originates from a man in his forties or fifties with alopecia areata. Some clones in this sample may be carry-over from other donors' samples. The sequences come from whole blood, collected in connection with sensitization to the hapten diphenylcyclopropenone (DPC). J is TRBJ2-5 and V is TRBV10-2, with no clear D. CDR3 in DNA: TGCGCCAGCAGTAGTAGGCCCCAGGAGACCCAGTACTTC. It encodes CASSSRPQETQYF.